One sample yielded the 18 T cell receptor beta chains listed below, sequenced in a study of neurological immune-mediated disorders. One entry per CDR3 protein, called by TCRdb with MiXCR from the 5' RACE reads. The table lists about 44,000 distinct CDR3 sequences, around a fifth of them singletons. Time point meaning: technical triplicate 3. Sequenced input: PBMCs. The receptors come from a man between 60 and 75 years old with HTLV-1-associated myelopathy (HAM/TSP).

In its sample, this clonotype was seen a few times. V is TRBV6-2 or TRBV6-3 and J is TRBJ1-4; no clear D. Trimming pared 9 bases from V and 0 bases from J, leaving 14 bases between. The germline gives CDR1 MNHEY, CDR2 SVGEGT. The CDR3 loop spans 15 amino acids. The CDR3 protein is CASKPGPTTNEKLFF. The CDR3 DNA reads TGTGCCAGTAAGCCAGGACCCACAACTAATGAAAAACTGTTTTTT.

The V call is TRBV5-1, the J call TRBJ2-5; possible D gene TRBD2, 5 bases. CDR3 size: 14 residues. CDR1 is SGHRS and CDR2 is YFSETQ in the germline V gene. The ends were cut back, 0 bases at V and 2 bases at J, with 8 bases in the middle. CDR3 coding DNA: TGCGCCAGCAGCTTGGATCCGGGACAAGAGACCCAGTACTTC. Its protein product is CASSLDPGQETQYF.

This clonotype was found many times. V gene TRBV5-1 combines with J gene TRBJ2-3; 7 bases map to TRBD1. This CDR3 contains 15 residues. CDR1 SGHRS and CDR2 YFSETQ come from the germline V gene. Germline trimming cut 4 bases from V and 5 bases from J; bases unmatched to any gene: 10. The CDR3 coding sequence is TGCGCCAGCAGCATTCAAGGGGGCAGGAAAGATACGCAGTATTTT. Its protein product is CASSIQGGRKDTQYF.

This clonotype was detected many times. The chain joins TRBV5-1 to TRBJ1-6, with 9 positions matching TRBD1. V was pared by 1 base and J by 9 bases, with 5 bases of the junction left unmatched. In germline, CDR1 is SGHRS, CDR2 YFSETQ. The CDR3 is 15 residues long. The DNA of the CDR3 is TGCGCCAGCAGCTTGAAGGGACAGGGAAGTTCACCCCTCCACTTT. Protein product: CASSLKGQGSSPLHF.

This clonotype was observed at least ten times. This chain links TRBV7-2 with TRBJ1-6; 8 bases fit TRBD1. Germline CDR1 and CDR2: SGHTA and FQGNSA. This CDR3 is built from 15 residues. V was pared by 5 bases and J by 9 bases, with 9 bases of the junction left unmatched. CDR3 nucleotides: TGTGCCAGCAGCGAAACCACAGGGGGTTCTTCACCCCTCCACTTT. Its protein product is CASSETTGGSSPLHF. Together with reference TRBV7-2 and TRBJ1-6, the CDR3 gives the full variable domain: GAGVSQSPSNKVTEKGKDVELRCDPISGHTALYWYRQSLGQGLEFLIYFQGNSAPDKSGLPSDRFSAERTGGSVSTLTIQRTQQEDSAVYLCASSETTGGSSPLHFGNGTRLTVT.

This clonotype was seen just once. An end of the junction differs from the germline gene, which may be a read error. The V gene is TRBV20-1, the J gene TRBJ1-2; possible D gene TRBD1, 5 bases. The germline V gene encodes CDR1 DFQATT and CDR2 SNEGSKA (reference sequence). The CDR3 spans 12 residues. The CDR3 nucleotides are TGCAGTGCTAGTAGGGGTTACGATGGCTACAACTTC. Its protein is CSASRGYDGYNF.

The rearrangement links TRBV5-1 to TRBJ2-2; D remains ambiguous. Deletions cut 5 bases from V and 3 bases from J, with 8 bases between. The CDR3 spans 13 residues. Germline V gene data show CDR1 as SGHRS and CDR2 as YFSETQ. Here the CDR3 DNA reads TGCGCCAGCAGGGCAGAACACACCGGGGAGCTGTTTTTT. Translation gives CASRAEHTGELFF.

This clonotype occurred many times. The chain has TRBV20-1 and TRBJ2-1, with TRBD2 identical over 8 bases. V lost 3 bases to trimming and J lost 6 bases; unmatched junction nucleotides: 10. CDR3 length: 15 amino acids. Germline CDR1 is DFQATT and CDR2 is SNEGSKA (reference sequence). The CDR3 DNA sequence: TGCAGTGCTAGGACCGGAACTAGCGGTCCCAATGAGCAGTTCTTC. This sequence encodes CSARTGTSGPNEQFF.

This clonotype was picked up many times. This sequence joins TRBV20-1 and TRBJ2-2; possible D gene TRBD2, 6 bases. The CDR3 contains 15 residues. Germline CDR1 reads DFQATT; CDR2 reads SNEGSKA (reference sequence). V was pared by 3 bases and J by 7 bases, with 18 bases between. DNA for the CDR3: TGCAGTGCTAGGGTAGCGGACTCCCGGGGCGGGGAGCTGTTTTTT. Protein sequence: CSARVADSRGGELFF.

This clonotype has at least ten counts. V is TRBV15 and J is TRBJ2-2; perhaps D is TRBD1 or TRBD2 (6 bases each). The germline V gene has CDR1 LNHNV and CDR2 YYDKDF (reference sequence). Trimming took off 1 base at V and 0 bases at J, with 18 bases between the two ends. CDR3 length: 19 amino acids. The CDR3 coding sequence is TGTGCCACCAGCAGAGGCTATGATTGGAGGGGGTCGAACACCGGGGAGCTGTTTTTT. Residues: CATSRGYDWRGSNTGELFF.

There are many counts of this clonotype. The genes are TRBV19 and TRBJ2-6; tentative D call: TRBD1 (6 bases). Trimming took off 1 base at V and 1 base at J, with 14 bases between the two ends. The germline CDR1 and CDR2 sequences are LNHDA and SQIVND (reference sequence). CDR3 length equals 18 residues. The CDR3 spells CASSIGKQGRSGANVLTF. The CDR3 region has the DNA TGTGCCAGTAGTATAGGTAAACAGGGAAGGTCTGGGGCCAACGTCCTGACTTTC.

This clonotype was counted at least ten times. The CDR3 is CASSVAQTGGAETQYF. CDR3 DNA sequence: TGTGCCAGCAGCGTAGCTCAGACAGGGGGCGCGGAGACCCAGTACTTC. The V gene is TRBV9, the J gene TRBJ2-5; 10 nucleotides line up with TRBD1. This CDR3 spans 16 amino acids. With V trimmed by 0 bases and J by 5 bases, 7 bases remained unmatched. CDR1 is SGDLS, CDR2 YYNGEE, per germline.

At least ten counts were recorded for this clonotype. The chain links TRBV20-1 to TRBJ1-2; tentative D call: TRBD1 (6 bases). This CDR3 spans 12 amino acids. CDR1 DFQATT and CDR2 SNEGSKA come from the germline V gene (reference sequence). Trimming took 7 bases from V and 8 from J, leaving 17 bases between them. The CDR3 sequence: CSGGGDARGYTF. The CDR3 DNA reads TGCAGTGGAGGGGGAGACGCTCGGGGCTACACCTTC.

This clonotype was detected ten times or more. This rearrangement joins TRBV5-1 to TRBJ2-3, with 8 bases matching TRBD1. V shed 2 bases, J shed 3 bases, and the junction held 5 bases outside the gene matches. Per germline, CDR1 SGHRS and CDR2 YFSETQ. This CDR3 is 15 amino acids long. CDR3 sequence: CASSLAQGATDTQYF. The CDR3 DNA sequence: TGCGCCAGCAGCTTAGCCCAGGGGGCAACAGATACGCAGTATTTT.

This clonotype was seen repeatedly, ten times or more. The chain couples TRBV6-5 to TRBJ1-5; D not resolved. Per the germline V gene, CDR1 is MNHEY and CDR2 is SVGAGI. Trimming removed 2 bases at V and 7 bases at J, with 9 bases between. The CDR3 is made up of 13 amino acids. The CDR3 is CASSYAREQPQHF. CDR3 DNA: TGTGCCAGCAGTTACGCCCGGGAACAGCCCCAGCATTTT.

This clonotype was seen ten or more times. The chain links TRBV3-1 to TRBJ1-1; 7 nucleotides line up with TRBD1. Trimming cost V 3 bases and J 5 bases; bases outside gene matches: 6. The V gene's germline CDR1 is LGHDT and CDR2 YNNKEL (reference sequence). CDR3 length equals 14 residues. CDR3 loop: CASSQGTVTTEAFF. CDR3 nucleotides: TGTGCCAGCAGCCAGGGGACAGTCACTACTGAAGCTTTCTTT.

The rearrangement uses TRBV29-1 and TRBJ2-5; 8 bases are a match to TRBD2. The CDR3 spans 13 residues. The V gene's germline CDR1 is SQVTM and CDR2 ANQGSEA. V was pared by 8 bases and J by 5 bases, with 10 bases of the junction left unmatched. The CDR3 region is CSSSMTGGETQYF. In DNA, the CDR3 is TGCAGCAGTTCGATGACGGGGGGGGAGACCCAGTACTTC.

This clonotype was recorded at least ten times. The CDR3 spells CASSQDGVTKNIQYF. For the CDR3, the DNA is TGTGCCAGCAGCCAAGATGGGGTGACCAAAAACATTCAGTACTTC. The chain couples TRBV3-1 to TRBJ2-4, with D uncertain. CDR1 is LGHDT and CDR2 is YNNKEL in the germline V gene (reference sequence). This CDR3 has 15 amino acids. V lost 0 bases and J lost 2, with 8 bases in between.